What follows are 5 T cell receptor beta chains derived from one specimen sequenced in a study of shared clonotypes between healthy human individuals. TCRdb's table, derived via immunoSEQ multiplex PCR, lists solely in-frame clones and lacks some. The sample consists of over 2,000,000 clones, about 94% of them appearing once. The naive CD8 population came from CD45RO-negative cells selected for CCR7, without terminally differentiated effector memory CD45RA+ cells. Sequencing input: naive CD8+ T cells from PBMCs. These TCRs come from a man between 18 and 35 years old in good health. Some clones in this sample may be carry-over from other donors' samples.

The rearrangement joins TRBV7-8 to TRBJ2-7; D perhaps matches TRBD1 (6 bases). Per germline, CDR1 SGHVS and CDR2 FQNEAQ. This CDR3 has 12 amino acids. Trimming left V 7 bases short and J 8 bases short, with 15 bases between. DNA of the CDR3: TGTGCCAGCAACTTTGTACGGGACAAGCAGTACTTC. Its protein is CASNFVRDKQYF.

V gene TRBV11-2 combines with J gene TRBJ2-2; D is ambiguous. The CDR3 is 13 residues long. V lost 7 bases and J lost 5, with 11 bases in between. The germline CDR1 and CDR2 sequences are SGHAT and FQNNGV. The DNA of the CDR3 is TGTGCCAGCAAGGCCCCTAAAACCGGGGAGCTGTTTTTT. Translated: CASKAPKTGELFF.

The genes are TRBV9 and TRBJ2-1, with 8 bases that match TRBD1. The germline gives CDR1 SGDLS, CDR2 YYNGEE. The CDR3 loop spans 13 amino acids. Germline trimming cut 5 bases from V and 6 bases from J; bases unmatched to any gene: 4. The CDR3: CASRGGQGNEQFF. CDR3 in DNA: TGTGCCAGCAGGGGAGGACAGGGCAATGAGCAGTTCTTC. Filled out from reference TRBV9 and TRBJ2-1, the complete variable domain reads DSGVTQTPKHLITATGQRVTLRCSPRSGDLSVYWYQQSLDQGLQFLIQYYNGEERAKGNILERFSAQQFPDLHSELNLSSLELGDSALYFCASRGGQGNEQFFGPGTRLTVL.

V usage is TRBV6-6 and J usage is TRBJ1-1; 7 nucleotides match TRBD1. CDR3 length equals 15 residues. The germline V gene has CDR1 MNHNY and CDR2 SVGAGI (reference sequence). V was pared by 5 bases and J by 2 bases, with 8 bases of the junction left unmatched. In DNA, the CDR3 is TGTGCCAGCAGTCCCGGGGGAGGGGGCAACACTGAAGCTTTCTTT. Protein: CASSPGGGGNTEAFF.

V gene TRBV6-6 combines with J gene TRBJ1-5; D is possibly TRBD1 (5 bases). Trimming took 7 bases from V and 3 from J, leaving 13 bases between them. Germline CDR1 and CDR2: MNHNY and SVGAGI (reference sequence). This CDR3 has 14 residues. Here the CDR3 reads CASNPGSSNQPQHF. The CDR3 region has the DNA TGTGCCAGCAACCCAGGGTCTTCCAATCAGCCCCAGCATTTT.